What follows is one TCR beta chain and its context. The record originates from a study of blood T cell repertoires in COVID-19. Study summary: The study drew acute and convalescent COVID-19 samples from the United States, Italy and Spain. T cells, B-cell-depleted T cells, or PBMCs provided the cDNA or gDNA that served as material.

Grouping used clinical history reported by participants in a survey and questionnaire. The V segment lost 6 bases and the J segment 4 bases; nucleotides outside the gene matches: 12. The germline V gene has CDR1 SQVTM and CDR2 ANQGSEA. This CDR3 region has 15 residues. Only in-frame clones appear in the TCRdb table, and some are missing; sequencing was by immunoSEQ multiplex PCR. The sample lists a few hundred thousand clones, 80% to 95% occurring once. The sample comprised PBMCs or T cells enriched from blood (not recorded which). This sequence was found in a man younger than 35 who had recovered from COVID-19. The chain employs TRBV29-1 and TRBJ2-3; the match to TRBD2 covers 8 bases. CDR3 bases: TGCAGCGTCGACCTATACGGGGGGGACGCAGATACGCAGTATTTT. Translated: CSVDLYGGDADTQYF.